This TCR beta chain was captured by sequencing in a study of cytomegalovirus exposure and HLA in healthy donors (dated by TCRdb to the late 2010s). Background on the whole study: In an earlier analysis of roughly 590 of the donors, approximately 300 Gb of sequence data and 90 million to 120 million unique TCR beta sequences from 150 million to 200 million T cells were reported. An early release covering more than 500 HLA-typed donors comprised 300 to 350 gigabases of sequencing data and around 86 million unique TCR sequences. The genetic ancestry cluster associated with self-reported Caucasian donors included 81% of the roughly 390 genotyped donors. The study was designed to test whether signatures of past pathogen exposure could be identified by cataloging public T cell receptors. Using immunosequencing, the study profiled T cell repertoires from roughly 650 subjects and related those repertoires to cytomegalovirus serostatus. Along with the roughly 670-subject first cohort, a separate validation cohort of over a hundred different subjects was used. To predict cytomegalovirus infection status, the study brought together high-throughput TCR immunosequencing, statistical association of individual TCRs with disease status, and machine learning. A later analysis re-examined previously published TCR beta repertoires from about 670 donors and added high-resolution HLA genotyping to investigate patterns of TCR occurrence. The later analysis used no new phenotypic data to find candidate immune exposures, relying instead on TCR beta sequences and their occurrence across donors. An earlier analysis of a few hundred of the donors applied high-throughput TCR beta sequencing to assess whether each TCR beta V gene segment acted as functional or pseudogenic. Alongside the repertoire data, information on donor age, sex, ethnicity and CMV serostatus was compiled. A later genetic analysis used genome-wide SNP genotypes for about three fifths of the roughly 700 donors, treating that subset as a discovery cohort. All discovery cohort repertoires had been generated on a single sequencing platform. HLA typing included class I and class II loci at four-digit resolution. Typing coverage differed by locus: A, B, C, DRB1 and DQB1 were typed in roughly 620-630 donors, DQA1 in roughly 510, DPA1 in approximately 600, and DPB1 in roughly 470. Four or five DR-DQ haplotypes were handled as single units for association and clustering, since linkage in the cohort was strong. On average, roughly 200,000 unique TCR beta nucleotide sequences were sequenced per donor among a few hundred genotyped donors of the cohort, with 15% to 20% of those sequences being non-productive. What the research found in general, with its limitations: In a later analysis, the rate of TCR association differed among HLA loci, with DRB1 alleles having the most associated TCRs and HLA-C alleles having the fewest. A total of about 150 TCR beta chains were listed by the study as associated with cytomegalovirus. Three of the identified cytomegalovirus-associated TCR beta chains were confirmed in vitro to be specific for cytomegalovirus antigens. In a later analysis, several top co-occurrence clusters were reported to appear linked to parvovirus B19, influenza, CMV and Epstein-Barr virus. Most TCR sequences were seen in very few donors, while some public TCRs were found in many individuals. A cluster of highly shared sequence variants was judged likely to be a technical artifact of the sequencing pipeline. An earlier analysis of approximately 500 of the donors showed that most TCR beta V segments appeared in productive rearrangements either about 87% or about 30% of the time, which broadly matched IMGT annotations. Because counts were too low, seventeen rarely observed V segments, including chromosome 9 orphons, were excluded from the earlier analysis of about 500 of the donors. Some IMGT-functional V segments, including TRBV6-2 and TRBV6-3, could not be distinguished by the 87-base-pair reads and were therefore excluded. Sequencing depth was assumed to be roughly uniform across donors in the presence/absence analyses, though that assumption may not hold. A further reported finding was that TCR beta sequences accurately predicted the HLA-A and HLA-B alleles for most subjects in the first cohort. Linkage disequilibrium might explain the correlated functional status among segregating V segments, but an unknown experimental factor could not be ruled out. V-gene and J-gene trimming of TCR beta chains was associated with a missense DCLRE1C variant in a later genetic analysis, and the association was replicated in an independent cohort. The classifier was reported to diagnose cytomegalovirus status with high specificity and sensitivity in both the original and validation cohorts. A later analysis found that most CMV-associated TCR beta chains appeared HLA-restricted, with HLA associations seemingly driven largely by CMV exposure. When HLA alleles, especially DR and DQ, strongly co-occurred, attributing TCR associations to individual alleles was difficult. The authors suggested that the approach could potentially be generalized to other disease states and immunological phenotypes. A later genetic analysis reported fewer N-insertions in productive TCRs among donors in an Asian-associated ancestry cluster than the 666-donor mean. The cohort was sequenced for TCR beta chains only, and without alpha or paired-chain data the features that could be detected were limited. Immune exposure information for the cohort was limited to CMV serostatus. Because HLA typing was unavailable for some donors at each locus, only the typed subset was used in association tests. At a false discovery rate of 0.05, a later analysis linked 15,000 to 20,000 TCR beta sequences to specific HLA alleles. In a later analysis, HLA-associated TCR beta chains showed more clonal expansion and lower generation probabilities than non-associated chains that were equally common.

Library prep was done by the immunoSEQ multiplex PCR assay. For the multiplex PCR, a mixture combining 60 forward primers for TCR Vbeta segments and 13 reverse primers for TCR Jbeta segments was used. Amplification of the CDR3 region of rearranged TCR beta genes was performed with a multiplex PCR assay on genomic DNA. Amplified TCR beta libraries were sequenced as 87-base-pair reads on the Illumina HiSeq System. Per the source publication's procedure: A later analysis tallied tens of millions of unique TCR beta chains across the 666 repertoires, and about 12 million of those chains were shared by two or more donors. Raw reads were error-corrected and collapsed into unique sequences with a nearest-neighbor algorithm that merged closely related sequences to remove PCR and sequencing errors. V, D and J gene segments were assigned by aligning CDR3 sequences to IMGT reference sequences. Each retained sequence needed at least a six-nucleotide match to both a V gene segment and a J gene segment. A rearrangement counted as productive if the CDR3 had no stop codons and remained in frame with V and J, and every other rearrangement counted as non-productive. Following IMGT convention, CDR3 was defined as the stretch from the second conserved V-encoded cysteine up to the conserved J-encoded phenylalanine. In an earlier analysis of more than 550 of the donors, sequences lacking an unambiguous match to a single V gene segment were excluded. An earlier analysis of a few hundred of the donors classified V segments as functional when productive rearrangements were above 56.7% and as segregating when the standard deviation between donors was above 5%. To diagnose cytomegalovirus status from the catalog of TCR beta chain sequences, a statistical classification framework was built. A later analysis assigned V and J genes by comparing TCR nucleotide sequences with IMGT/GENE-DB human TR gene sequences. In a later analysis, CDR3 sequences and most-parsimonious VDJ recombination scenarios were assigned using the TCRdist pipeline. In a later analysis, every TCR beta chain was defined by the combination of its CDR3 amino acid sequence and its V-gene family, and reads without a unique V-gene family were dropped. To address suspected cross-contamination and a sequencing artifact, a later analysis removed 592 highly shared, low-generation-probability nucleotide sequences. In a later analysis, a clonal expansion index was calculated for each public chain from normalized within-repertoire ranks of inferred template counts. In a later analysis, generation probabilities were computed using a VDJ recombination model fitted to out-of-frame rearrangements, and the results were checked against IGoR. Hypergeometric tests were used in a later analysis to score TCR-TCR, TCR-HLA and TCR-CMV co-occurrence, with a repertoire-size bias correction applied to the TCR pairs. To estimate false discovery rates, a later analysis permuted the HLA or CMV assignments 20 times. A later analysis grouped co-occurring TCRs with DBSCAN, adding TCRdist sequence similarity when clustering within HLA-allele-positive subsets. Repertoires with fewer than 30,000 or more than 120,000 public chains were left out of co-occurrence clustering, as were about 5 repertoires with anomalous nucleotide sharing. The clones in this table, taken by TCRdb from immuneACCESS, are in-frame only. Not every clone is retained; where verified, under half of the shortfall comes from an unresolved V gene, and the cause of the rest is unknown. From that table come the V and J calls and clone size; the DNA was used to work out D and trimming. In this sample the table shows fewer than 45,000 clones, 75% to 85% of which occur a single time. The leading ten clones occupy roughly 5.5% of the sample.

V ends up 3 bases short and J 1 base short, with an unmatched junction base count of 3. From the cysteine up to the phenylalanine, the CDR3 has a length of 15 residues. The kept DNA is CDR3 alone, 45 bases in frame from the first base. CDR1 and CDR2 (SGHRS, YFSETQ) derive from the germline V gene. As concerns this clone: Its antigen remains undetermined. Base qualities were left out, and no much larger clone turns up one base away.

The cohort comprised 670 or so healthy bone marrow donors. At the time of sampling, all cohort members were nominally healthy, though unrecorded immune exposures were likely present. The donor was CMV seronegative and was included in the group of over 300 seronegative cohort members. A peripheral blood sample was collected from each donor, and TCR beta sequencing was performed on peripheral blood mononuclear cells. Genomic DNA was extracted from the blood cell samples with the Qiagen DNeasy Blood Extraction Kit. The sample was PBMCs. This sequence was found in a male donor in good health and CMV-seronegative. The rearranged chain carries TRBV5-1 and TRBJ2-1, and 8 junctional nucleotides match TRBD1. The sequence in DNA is TGCGCCAGCAGCTGGGACAGGAGATCCTACAATGAGCAGTTCTTC. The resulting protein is CASSWDRRSYNEQFF.